This T cell receptor beta chain was captured in a study of shared clonotypes between healthy human individuals. Looking at the study overall: Researchers drew samples from a couple of women and a few men aged 18 to 49. Researchers assigned three CD4 naive, three CD4 memory, two CD8 naive and one CD8 memory plate to each donor. General study findings and limits: A few donors had about 5% of their naive CD4 clonotypes in common.

Genomic DNA per cell subset filled all wells of several immunoSEQ plates. Sequencing was performed with immunoSEQ multiplex PCR; in TCRdb, only in-frame clones are kept and a portion is missing. The sample yields 2 million to 3 million clones, roughly 93% seen once. Worth noting for this clone: Its matching antigen is unknown.

This CDR3 comprises 15 residues. The germline V gene encodes CDR1 LGHNA and CDR2 YSLEER. With 2 bases removed from V and 3 bases from J, the gap between germline ends came to 13 bases. The receptor comes from a man between 18 and 35 years old in good health. Some clones in this sample may be carry-over from other donors' samples. The chain joins TRBV4-3 to TRBJ1-2, with a possible D match to TRBD1 (5 bases). Source material: naive CD4+ T cells from PBMCs. As for subset: CD45RA+ positively selected. CDR3 loop: CASSQRRTGDYGYTF. CDR3 sequence (DNA): TGCGCCAGCAGCCAAAGGCGAACAGGCGACTATGGCTACACCTTC.